These T cell receptor beta chains were read from a single sample in a study of regulatory T cells in long-lasting Graves disease. MiXCR, run by TCRdb on the multiplex PCR reads, gives a single entry per CDR3 protein. The sample carries 400,000 to 500,000 distinct CDR3 sequences, around 15% recorded once. This sample also belongs to another study, concerning T cells in Graves' hyperthyroidism and ophthalmopathy.

The specimen was peripheral blood mononuclear cells (PBMCs), collected at new diagnosis, from a patient treated with antithyroid drugs. All receptors come from a young woman with Graves disease. CDR3s include the opening cysteine and the closing phenylalanine or tryptophan. The order of the fields is clone size, CDR3 length, D gene, V gene, J gene, CDR3 DNA, CDR3 protein. The D gene is left open where the match is weak. Clone sizes are given selectively: once, few, many, or a class where the clone is expanded.

>few|16|NA|TRBV19|TRBJ2-7
TGTGCCAGTAGTATAGGAACCGGGCCAGGGTTCTACGAGCAGTACTTC
CASSIGTGPGFYEQYF
>few|16|NA|TRBV7-9|TRBJ2-2
TGTGCCAGCAGCTTAGGTGGTACTAAACCCACCGGGGAGCTGTTTTTT
CASSLGGTKPTGELFF
>many|12|NA|TRBV20-1|TRBJ1-1
TGCAGTGCTAGTGAGGGAGGGACTGAAGCTTTCTTT
CSASEGGTEAFF
>many|12|NA|TRBV20-1|TRBJ2-4
TGCAGTGCTAGAGAATGGGAGAACATTCAGTACTTC
CSAREWENIQYF
>many|14|TRBD1|TRBV5-1|TRBJ1-1
TGCGCCAGCAGCCCACAGGGGGCCAGCACTGAAGCTTTCTTT
CASSPQGASTEAFF
>NA|18|TRBD2|TRBV7-9|TRBJ2-3
TGTGCCAGCAGCTTAGCCCTCGGGGCTAGCGGGAGTACAGATACGCAGTATTTT
CASSLALGASGSTDTQYF
>many|15|NA|TRBV6-5|TRBJ1-2
TGTGCCAGCAGTTACCCCCTCGAACAGGGCGGTGGCTACACCTTC
CASSYPLEQGGGYTF
>NA|16|NA|TRBV4-1|TRBJ1-4
TGCGCCAGCAGCCTACACACCGGGACGGTTAATGAAAAACTGTTTTTT
CASSLHTGTVNEKLFF
>NA|15|NA|TRBV15|TRBJ2-3
TGTGCCACCAGCAGGAGGACGGGACTCACAGATACGCAGTATTTT
CATSRRTGLTDTQYF
>few|16|NA|TRBV27|TRBJ1-3
TGTGCCAGCAGTTTATCGCTTGACAGCTCTGGAAACACCATATATTTT
CASSLSLDSSGNTIYF
>few|14|NA|TRBV5-1|TRBJ2-5
TGCGCCAGCAGCTTGGTGGCTCAAGGAGAGACCCAGTACTTC
CASSLVAQGETQYF
>few|15|TRBD1|TRBV4-3|TRBJ2-5
TGCGCCAGCAGCCACACTAGAGGACAGGCAGAGACCCAGTACTTC
CASSHTRGQAETQYF
>NA|12|NA|TRBV20-1|TRBJ1-5
TGCAGTGCTAGGGCGGGAAATCAGCCCCAGCATTTT
CSARAGNQPQHF
>NA|16|TRBD1|TRBV7-9|TRBJ1-2
TGTGCCAGCAGCTTAACTTTGAGCAGGGGGCATTATGGCTACACCTTC
CASSLTLSRGHYGYTF
>few|16|TRBD2|TRBV28|TRBJ2-1
TGTGCCAGCATCCCTGGGGGGACTAGCGACTACAATGAGCAGTTCTTC
CASIPGGTSDYNEQFF
>many|12|NA|TRBV11-3|TRBJ2-1
TGTGCCAGCAGCTCCCTTCGGGGGAAGCAGTTCTTC
CASSSLRGKQFF
>NA|17|NA|TRBV11-2|TRBJ1-4
TGTGCCAGCAGCTTATTAGGATGGGCTGCAACTAATGAAAAACTGTTTTTT
CASSLLGWAATNEKLFF
>NA|17|TRBD2|TRBV7-9|TRBJ2-1
TGTGCCAGCAGCTTAGCGCGAACTAGCGGGATAAGGGATGAGCAGTTCTTC
CASSLARTSGIRDEQFF
>few|11|NA|TRBV9|TRBJ2-2
TGTGCCAGCAGCGTAGCTGGGGAGCTGTTTTTT
CASSVAGELFF
>many|13|TRBD2|TRBV2|TRBJ2-7
TGTGCCAGCGGACTAGCGGGAGCCTACGAGCAGTACTTC
CASGLAGAYEQYF
>many|14|TRBD2|TRBV2|TRBJ2-1
TGTGCCAGCACCGCTCTCAGCGGGAGAGATGAGCAGTTCTTC
CASTALSGRDEQFF
>many|15|NA|TRBV9|TRBJ2-1
TGTGCCAGCAGCGTAGGAATCCTATACTACAATGAGCAGTTCTTC
CASSVGILYYNEQFF
>few|15|NA|TRBV20-1|TRBJ2-7
TGCAGTGCTAGAGATTTCGCCAATCGGGCCTACGAGCAGTACTTC
CSARDFANRAYEQYF
>NA|15|NA|TRBV11-2|TRBJ1-1
TGTGCCAGCAGCTTAGATCCTGCAGGGTCGCTTGGAGCTTTCTTT
CASSLDPAGSLGAFF
>many|16|NA|TRBV6-2/TRBV6-3|TRBJ2-1
TGTGCCAGCAGTTACTCTGTTGGGGAGAATGGTGTAGAGCAGTTCTTC
CASSYSVGENGVEQFF
>few|17|TRBD2|TRBV9|TRBJ2-2
TGTGCCAGCAGCGTAGTTTTTAGCGGGAGTTCCGACGGGGAGCTGTTTTTT
CASSVVFSGSSDGELFF
>NA|16|NA|TRBV28|TRBJ1-5
TGTGCCAGCAGTCCAACCCTCAGCTATAGCAATCAGCCCCAGCATTTT
CASSPTLSYSNQPQHF
>NA|12|TRBD1|TRBV3-1|TRBJ1-6
TGTGCCAGCAGGACAGGGGCCTCACCCCTCCACTTT
CASRTGASPLHF
>many|11|NA|TRBV20-1|TRBJ1-5
TGCAGTGCGGGGTACAATCAGCCCCAGCATTTT
CSAGYNQPQHF